A single TCR beta chain is shown here with its context. Its antigen is as yet unknown. TCRdb's copy holds only in-frame clones and misses some; the assay was immunoSEQ multiplex PCR. The sample includes more than 150,000 clones, over 80% of them seen just once. Between the trimmed V and J ends, which lost 3 bases and 4 bases, there was a span of 7 bases. Germline V gene data show CDR1 as SNHLY and CDR2 as FYNNEI. This CDR3 contains 13 residues. This sample stems from a study of T cell responses to AZD1222 COVID-19 vaccine. About the research overall: Combined were second doses at about 4 or about 12 weeks.

General observations from the study: Repertoires were collected only later (after the peak T cell response had occurred).

Here the sequenced sample was peripheral blood, taken on day 0 of AZD1222 vaccination. The V and J genes are TRBV2 and TRBJ1-5; D might be TRBD1 (5 bases). The clonotype comes from an adult in good health. The CDR3 reads CASSDRANQPQHF. Written as DNA, the CDR3 is TGTGCCAGCAGTGACAGGGCTAATCAGCCCCAGCATTTT.